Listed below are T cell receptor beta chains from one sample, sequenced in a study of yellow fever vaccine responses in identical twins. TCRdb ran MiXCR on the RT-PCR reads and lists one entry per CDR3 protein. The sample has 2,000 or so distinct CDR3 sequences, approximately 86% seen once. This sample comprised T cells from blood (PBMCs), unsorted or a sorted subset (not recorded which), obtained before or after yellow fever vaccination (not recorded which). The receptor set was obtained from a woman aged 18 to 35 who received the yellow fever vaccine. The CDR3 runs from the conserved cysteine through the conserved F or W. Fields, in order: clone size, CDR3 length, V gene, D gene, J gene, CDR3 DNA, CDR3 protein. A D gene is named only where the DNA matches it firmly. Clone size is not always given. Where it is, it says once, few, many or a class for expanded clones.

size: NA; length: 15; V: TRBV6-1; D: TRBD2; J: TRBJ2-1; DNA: TGTGCCAGCAGTGAAGGACTAGCGGGGTACAATGAGCAGTTCTTC; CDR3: CASSEGLAGYNEQFF
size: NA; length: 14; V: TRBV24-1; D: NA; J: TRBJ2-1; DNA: TGTGCCACCAGTGATTTCCCGGGGTACAATGAGCAGTTCTTC; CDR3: CATSDFPGYNEQFF
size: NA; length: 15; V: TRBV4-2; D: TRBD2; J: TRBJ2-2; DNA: TGTGCCAGCAGCGCTAGCGGGGGGGGTACCGGGGAGCTGTTTTTT; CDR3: CASSASGGGTGELFF
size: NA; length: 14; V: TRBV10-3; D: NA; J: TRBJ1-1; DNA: TGTGCCATCAGACGCATGGACGGGAACACTGAAGCTTTCTTT; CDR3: CAIRRMDGNTEAFF
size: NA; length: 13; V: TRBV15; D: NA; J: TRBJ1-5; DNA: TGTGCCACCAGCAGTCTCCTCAATCAGCCCCAGCATTTT; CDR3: CATSSLLNQPQHF
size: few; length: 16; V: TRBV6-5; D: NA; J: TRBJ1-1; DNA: TGTGCCAGCAGTTACCAGGCAGCCACAGTGAACACTGAAGCTTTCTTT; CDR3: CASSYQAATVNTEAFF
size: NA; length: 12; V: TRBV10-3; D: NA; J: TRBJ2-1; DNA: TGTGCCATCAGTGCTATGCAGAATGAGCAGTTCTTC; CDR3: CAISAMQNEQFF
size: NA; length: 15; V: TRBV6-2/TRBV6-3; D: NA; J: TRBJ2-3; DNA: TGTGCCAGCAGTTACGGAGCCCAGAAAACAGATACGCAGTATTTT; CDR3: CASSYGAQKTDTQYF
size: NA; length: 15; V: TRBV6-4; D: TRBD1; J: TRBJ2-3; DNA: TGTGCCAGCAGTGACCGGACAGGGGGCGCAGATACGCAGTATTTT; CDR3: CASSDRTGGADTQYF
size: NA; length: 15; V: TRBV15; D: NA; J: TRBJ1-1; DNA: TGTGCCACCAGCAGAGTTGCAGGGATGAACACTGAAGCTTTCTTT; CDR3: CATSRVAGMNTEAFF
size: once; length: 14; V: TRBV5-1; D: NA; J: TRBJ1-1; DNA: TGCGCCAGCAGCTTGGACCGGGTGGGGACTGAAGCTTTCTTT; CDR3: CASSLDRVGTEAFF
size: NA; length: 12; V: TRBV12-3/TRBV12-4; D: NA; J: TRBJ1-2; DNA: TGTGCCAGCAGTTTTGAAGAGTATGGCTACACCTTC; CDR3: CASSFEEYGYTF
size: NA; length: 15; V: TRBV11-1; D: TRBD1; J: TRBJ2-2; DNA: TGTGCCAGCCACGACAGGGGGGTCGGCACCGGGGAGCTGTTTTTT; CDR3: CASHDRGVGTGELFF
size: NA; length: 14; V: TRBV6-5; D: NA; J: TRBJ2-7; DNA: TGTGCCAGCAGGTACACGGGGACCTCCTACGAGCAGTACTTC; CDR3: CASRYTGTSYEQYF
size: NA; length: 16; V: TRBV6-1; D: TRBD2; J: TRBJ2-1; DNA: TGTGCCAGCAGTACCGGGACTAGCGGAGTTTACAATGAGCAGTTCTTC; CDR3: CASSTGTSGVYNEQFF
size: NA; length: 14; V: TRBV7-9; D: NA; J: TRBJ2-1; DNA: TGTGCCAGCAGCTCGACTAGTCCCTACAATGAGCAGTTCTTC; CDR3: CASSSTSPYNEQFF
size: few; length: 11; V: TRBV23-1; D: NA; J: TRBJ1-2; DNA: TGCGCCAGCAGTCAGAACTATGGCTACACCTTC; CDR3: CASSQNYGYTF
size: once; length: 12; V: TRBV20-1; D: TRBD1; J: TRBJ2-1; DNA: TGCAGTGTCACGGGACAGGTAGATGAGCAGTTCTTC; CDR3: CSVTGQVDEQFF
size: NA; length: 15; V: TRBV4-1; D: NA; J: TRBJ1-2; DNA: TGCGCCAGCAGCCAGGAGAGTACGGTTAACTATGGCTACACCTTC; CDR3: CASSQESTVNYGYTF
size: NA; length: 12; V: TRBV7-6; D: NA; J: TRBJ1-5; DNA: TGTGCCAGCAGTCAATTCGGGCAGCCCCAGCATTTT; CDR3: CASSQFGQPQHF
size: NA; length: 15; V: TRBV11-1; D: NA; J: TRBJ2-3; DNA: TGTGCCAGCAGCCTACGTAATTCCGGCACAGATACGCAGTATTTT; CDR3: CASSLRNSGTDTQYF
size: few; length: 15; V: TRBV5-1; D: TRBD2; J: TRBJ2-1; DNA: TGCGCCAGCAGCCTACCCGGGACTACCTACAATGAGCAGTTCTTC; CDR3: CASSLPGTTYNEQFF
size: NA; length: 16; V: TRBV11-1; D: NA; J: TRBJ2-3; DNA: TGTGCCAGCAGCTTAGGGGCAGGGACATCTACAGATACGCAGTATTTT; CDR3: CASSLGAGTSTDTQYF
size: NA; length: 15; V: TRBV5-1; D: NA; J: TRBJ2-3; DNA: TGCGCCAGCAGCGGTCGGGACGCCCCCACAGATACGCAGTATTTT; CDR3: CASSGRDAPTDTQYF
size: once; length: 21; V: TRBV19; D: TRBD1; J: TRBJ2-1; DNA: TGTGCCAGTAGTATAGCCCTCGAACAGGGGGGCCCACCTCTCTCCTACAATGAGCAGTTCTTC; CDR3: CASSIALEQGGPPLSYNEQFF
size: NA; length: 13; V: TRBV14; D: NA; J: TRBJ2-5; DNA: TGTGCCAGCAGCCCCCCAGGGGTGGAGACCCAGTACTTC; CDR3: CASSPPGVETQYF
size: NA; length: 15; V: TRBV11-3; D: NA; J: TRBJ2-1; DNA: TGTGCCAGCAGCTTTGGGCGGGCAGATTACAATGAGCAGTTCTTC; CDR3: CASSFGRADYNEQFF
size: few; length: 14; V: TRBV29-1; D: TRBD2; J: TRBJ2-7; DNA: TGCAGCGTTGCCGGGACTAGCGGGAGGTGGGAGCAGTACTTC; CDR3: CSVAGTSGRWEQYF
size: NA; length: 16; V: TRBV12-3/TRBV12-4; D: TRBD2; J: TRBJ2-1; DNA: TGTGCCAGCAAACCGAATAGCGGGGGATCCTACAATGAGCAGTTCTTC; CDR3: CASKPNSGGSYNEQFF
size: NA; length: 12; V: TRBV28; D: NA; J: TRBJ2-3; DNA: TGTGCCAGCAGCCCTGAGGTAGATACGCAGTATTTT; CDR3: CASSPEVDTQYF
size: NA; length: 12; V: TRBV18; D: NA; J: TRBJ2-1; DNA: TGTGCCAGCTCACCGCAAACCAATGAGCAGTTCTTC; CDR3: CASSPQTNEQFF
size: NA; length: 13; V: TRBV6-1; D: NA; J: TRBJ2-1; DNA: TGTGCCAGCAGGTGGGGTGGACTCAATGAGCAGTTCTTC; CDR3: CASRWGGLNEQFF
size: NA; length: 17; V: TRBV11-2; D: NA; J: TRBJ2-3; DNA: TGTGCCAGCAGCTCCAATGGGGGAGGGACATTCACAGATACGCAGTATTTT; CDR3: CASSSNGGGTFTDTQYF
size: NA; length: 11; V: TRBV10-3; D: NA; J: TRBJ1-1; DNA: TGTGCCATCAGGGAGAACACTGAAGCTTTCTTT; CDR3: CAIRENTEAFF
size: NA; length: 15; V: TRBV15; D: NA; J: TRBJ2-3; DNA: TGTGCCACCAGCAGAGATATTGTCGGACAGAATACGCAGTATTTT; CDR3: CATSRDIVGQNTQYF
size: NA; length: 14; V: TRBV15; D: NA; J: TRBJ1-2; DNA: TGTGCCACCAGCAGAGACAGTCAGTACTATGGCTACACCTTC; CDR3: CATSRDSQYYGYTF
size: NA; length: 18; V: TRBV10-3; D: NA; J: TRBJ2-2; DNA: NA; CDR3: CAISESGTSGATPGSCFF
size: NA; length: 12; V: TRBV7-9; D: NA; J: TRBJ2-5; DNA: TGTGCCAGCAGCTTGGGACAAGAGACCCAGTACTTC; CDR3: CASSLGQETQYF
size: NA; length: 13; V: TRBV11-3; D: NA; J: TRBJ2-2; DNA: TGTGCCAGCATCCTAGGGGGGACCGGGGAGCTGTTTTTT; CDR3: CASILGGTGELFF
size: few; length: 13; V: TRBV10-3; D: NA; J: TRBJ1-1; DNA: TGTGCCATCATTGCACAGCTGAACACTGAAGCTTTCTTT; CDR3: CAIIAQLNTEAFF
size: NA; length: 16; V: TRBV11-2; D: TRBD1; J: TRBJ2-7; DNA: TGTGCCAGCAGCTCATACTATGGACAGGTGACCTACGAGCAGTACTTC; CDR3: CASSSYYGQVTYEQYF
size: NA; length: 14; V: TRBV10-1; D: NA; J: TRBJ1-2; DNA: TGCGCCAGCAGTGAGTCCGCCTTCTTGGGAGGCTACACCTTC; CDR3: CASSESAFLGGYTF
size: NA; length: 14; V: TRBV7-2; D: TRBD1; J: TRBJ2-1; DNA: TGTGCCAGCAGCTTTCCGGGACAGGGGAATGAGCAGTTCTTC; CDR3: CASSFPGQGNEQFF
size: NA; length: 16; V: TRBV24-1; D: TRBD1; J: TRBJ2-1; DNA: TGTGCCACCAGTGACATGGGACAGAACGACTACAATGAGCAGTTCTTC; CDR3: CATSDMGQNDYNEQFF
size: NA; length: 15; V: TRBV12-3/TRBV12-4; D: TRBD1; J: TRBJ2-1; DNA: TGTGCCAGCAGTCTGGGACAGGGATCGGACAATGAGCAGTTCTTC; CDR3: CASSLGQGSDNEQFF
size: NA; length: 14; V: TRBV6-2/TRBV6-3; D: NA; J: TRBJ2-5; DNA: TGTGCCAGCAGTTACGGGACACCAAAAGAGACCCAGTACTTC; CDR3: CASSYGTPKETQYF
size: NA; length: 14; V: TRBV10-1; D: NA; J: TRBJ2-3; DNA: TGCGCCAGCAGTGAGCGGGCAGGCCTCGCTACGCAGTATTTT; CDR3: CASSERAGLATQYF
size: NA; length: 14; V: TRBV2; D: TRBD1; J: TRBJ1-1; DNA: TGTGCCAGCACTAAGGGGGGACAGGGTACTGAAGCTTTCTTT; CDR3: CASTKGGQGTEAFF
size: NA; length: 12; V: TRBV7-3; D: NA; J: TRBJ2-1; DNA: TGTGCCAGCAGCTTAACCCGCAATGAGCAGTTCTTC; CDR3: CASSLTRNEQFF
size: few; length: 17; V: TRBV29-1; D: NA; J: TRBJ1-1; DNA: TGCAGCGTTGCTGACCGGGGGCCGGGGGGCCTTAACGCTGAAGCTTTCTTT; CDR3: CSVADRGPGGLNAEAFF
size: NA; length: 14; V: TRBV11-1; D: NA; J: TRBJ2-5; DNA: TGTGCCAGCAGCCCTCCTGTGGGGGAGGTACCCCAGTACTTC; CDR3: CASSPPVGEVPQYF
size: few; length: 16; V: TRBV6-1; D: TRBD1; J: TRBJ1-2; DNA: TGTGCCAGCAGTCCTCGACAGGGGAGGGCCTCGTATGGCTACACCTTC; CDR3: CASSPRQGRASYGYTF
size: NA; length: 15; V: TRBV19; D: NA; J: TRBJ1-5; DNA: TGTGCCAGTAGTATCACGGGGTTCAGAGGTCAGCCCCAGCATTTT; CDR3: CASSITGFRGQPQHF
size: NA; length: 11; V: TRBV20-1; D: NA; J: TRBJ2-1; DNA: TGCAGTGCTAGAGATCAGACGGAGCAGTTCTTC; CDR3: CSARDQTEQFF
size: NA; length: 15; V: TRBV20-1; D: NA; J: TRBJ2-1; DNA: TGCAGTGCTAGAACACCGGGACGCAACTCCAATGAGCAGTTCTTC; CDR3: CSARTPGRNSNEQFF
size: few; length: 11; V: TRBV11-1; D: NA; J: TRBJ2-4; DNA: TGTGCCAGCAGCTTATATGACATTCAGTACTTC; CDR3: CASSLYDIQYF
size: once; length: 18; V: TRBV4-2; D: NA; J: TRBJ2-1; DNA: TGTGCCAGCAGCCAAGATCTTAGCTCGCGGACTCTACCACTGGAGCAGTTCTTC; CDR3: CASSQDLSSRTLPLEQFF
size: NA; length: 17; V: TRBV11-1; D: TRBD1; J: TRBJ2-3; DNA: TGTGCCAGCAGCTTGGGACCGGGACAGGGGTTCCCAGATACGCAGTATTTT; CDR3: CASSLGPGQGFPDTQYF
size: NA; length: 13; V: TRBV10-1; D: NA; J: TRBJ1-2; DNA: TGCGCCAGCAGTCTGGACAGCAACTATGGCTACACCTTC; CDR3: CASSLDSNYGYTF
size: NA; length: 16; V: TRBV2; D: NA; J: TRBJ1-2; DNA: TGTGCCAGCAGTCCCCAGGGTAGGGCTGGAAACTATGGCTACACCTTC; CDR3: CASSPQGRAGNYGYTF